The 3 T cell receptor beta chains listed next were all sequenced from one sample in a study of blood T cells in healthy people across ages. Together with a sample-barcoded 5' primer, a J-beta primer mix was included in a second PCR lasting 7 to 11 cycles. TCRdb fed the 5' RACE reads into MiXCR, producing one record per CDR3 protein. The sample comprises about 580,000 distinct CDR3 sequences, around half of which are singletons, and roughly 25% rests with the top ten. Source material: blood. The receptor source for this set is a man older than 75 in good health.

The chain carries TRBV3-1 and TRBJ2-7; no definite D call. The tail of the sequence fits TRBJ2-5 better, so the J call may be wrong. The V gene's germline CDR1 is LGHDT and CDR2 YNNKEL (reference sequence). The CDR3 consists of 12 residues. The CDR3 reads CASSSPRKTQYF. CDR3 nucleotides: TGTGCCAGCAGCTCCCCTAGAAAGACCCAGTACTTC.

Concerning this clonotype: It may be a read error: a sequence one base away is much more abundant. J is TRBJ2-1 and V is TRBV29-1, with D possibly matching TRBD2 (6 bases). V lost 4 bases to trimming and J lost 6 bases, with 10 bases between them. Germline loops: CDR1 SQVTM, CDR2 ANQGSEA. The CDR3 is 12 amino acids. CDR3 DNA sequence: TGCAGCGTTGGAGGAGGGACCAATGAGCAGTTCTTC. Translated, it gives CSVGGGTNEQFF.

Here the CDR3 DNA reads TGTGCCAGCAGCACCCGGACTAGGCCAGATAGTGAGCAGTTCTTC. It codes for CASSTRTRPDSEQFF. The rearrangement uses TRBV9 and TRBJ2-1; 7 bases agree with TRBD2. Germline assignment: CDR1 SGDLS and CDR2 YYNGEE. The CDR3 is made up of 15 amino acids. The J segment lost 9 bases and the V segment lost 4 bases, leaving 13 bases of the junction unmatched.